These T cell receptor beta chains were read from a single sample in a study of cytomegalovirus exposure and HLA in healthy donors. TCRdb keeps only in-frame clones here, not all; method: immunoSEQ multiplex PCR. The table records around 230,000 clones, approximately 85% of them present only once. The sequencing input was PBMCs. Every receptor here comes from a girl aged 2-10 years in good health and CMV-seronegative. CDR3s include the opening cysteine and the closing phenylalanine or tryptophan. Each record gives: J gene, D gene, V gene, clone size, CDR3 DNA, CDR3 protein. The D gene is left open where the match is weak. The size field is filled for only some rows; it gives once, few, many or a size class.

J: TRBJ2-1
D: TRBD2
V: TRBV27
size: NA
DNA: TGTGCCACCTCGGGAGGGCTTAGCGGGAGTCGCTCCTGGGCCAATGAGCAGTTCTTC
CDR3: CATSGGLSGSRSWANEQFF

J: TRBJ2-1
D: TRBD2
V: TRBV7-9
size: NA
DNA: TGTGCCAGCAGGGCTGGGGCGGGAGTCCCTTACAATGAGCAGTTCTTC
CDR3: CASRAGAGVPYNEQFF

J: TRBJ2-5
D: TRBD2
V: TRBV5-1
size: NA
DNA: TGCGCCAGCAGCCCCCCCCGACTAGCGGGGGGCTTGGGTGGAACCCAGTACTTC
CDR3: CASSPPRLAGGLGGTQYF

J: TRBJ1-4
D: TRBD1
V: TRBV7-2
size: NA
DNA: TGTGCCAGCAGCGCAAAAAAGGGACAGGCTAATGAAAAACTGTTTTTT
CDR3: CASSAKKGQANEKLFF

J: TRBJ2-1
D: NA
V: TRBV5-8
size: once
DNA: TGTGCCAGCAGCCTAGGACAGCTTAGCTCCTACAATGAGCAGTTCTTC
CDR3: CASSLGQLSSYNEQFF

J: TRBJ1-1
D: TRBD1
V: TRBV27
size: few
DNA: TGTGCCAGCAGTTTTTCAGGGGGAACTGAAGCTTTCTTT
CDR3: CASSFSGGTEAFF

J: TRBJ2-7
D: TRBD2
V: TRBV19
size: NA
DNA: TGTGCCAGTAGTATGAGAGCGGGAGTATGGGAGCAGTACTTC
CDR3: CASSMRAGVWEQYF

J: TRBJ1-2
D: NA
V: TRBV27
size: NA
DNA: TGTGCCAGCAGTTTTGCCTCCGCAGGAGGGACGGATTATGGCTACACCTTC
CDR3: CASSFASAGGTDYGYTF

J: TRBJ2-5
D: NA
V: TRBV18
size: NA
DNA: TGTGCCAGCTCAGAACTGGAGACCCAGTACTTC
CDR3: CASSELETQYF

J: TRBJ1-2
D: NA
V: TRBV7-9
size: NA
DNA: TGTGCCAGCAGCGGAGACTATGGCTACACCTTC
CDR3: CASSGDYGYTF

J: TRBJ2-4
D: TRBD2
V: TRBV4-2
size: NA
DNA: TGTGCCAGCAGCCAGGGGACTAGGGAAAACATTCAGTACTTC
CDR3: CASSQGTRENIQYF

J: TRBJ2-7
D: NA
V: TRBV19
size: NA
DNA: TGTGCCAGTAGTGCTCAGCGGTACGTCGAGCAGTACTTC
CDR3: CASSAQRYVEQYF

J: TRBJ2-3
D: NA
V: TRBV5-4
size: few
DNA: TGTGCCAGCAGCCCGGGAGAGGGGGCCACAGATACGCAGTATTTT
CDR3: CASSPGEGATDTQYF

J: TRBJ1-1
D: NA
V: TRBV5-1
size: NA
DNA: TGCGCCAGCGGGACTGAGGTTGGGACTGAAGCTTTCTTT
CDR3: CASGTEVGTEAFF

J: TRBJ1-3
D: NA
V: TRBV30
size: once
DNA: TGTGCCTGGAGTCCCGGGTCCAGCTCTGGAAACACCATATATTTT
CDR3: CAWSPGSSSGNTIYF

J: TRBJ2-5
D: NA
V: TRBV5-1
size: few
DNA: TGCGCCAGCAGCTTGTCGCGGGGAGGCCAAGAGACCCAGTACTTC
CDR3: CASSLSRGGQETQYF

J: TRBJ2-7
D: NA
V: TRBV5-6
size: NA
DNA: TGTGCCAGCAGCTTGGGTACGGGCTACGAGCAGTACTTC
CDR3: CASSLGTGYEQYF

J: TRBJ2-7
D: NA
V: TRBV6-6
size: NA
DNA: TGTGCCAGCAGGGATATCGCCGGGACTTCCTCCTACGAGCAGTACTTC
CDR3: CASRDIAGTSSYEQYF

J: TRBJ2-2
D: TRBD1
V: TRBV7-3
size: NA
DNA: TGTGCCAGCAGCCCGTCCGGACAGGGGGTTACCGGGGAGCTGTTTTTT
CDR3: CASSPSGQGVTGELFF

J: TRBJ1-6
D: TRBD1
V: TRBV18
size: once
DNA: TGTGCCAGCTCCCGGGACAGGGAGTTTTCACCCCTCCACTTT
CDR3: CASSRDREFSPLHF

J: TRBJ2-6
D: TRBD1
V: TRBV7-3
size: NA
DNA: TGTGCCAGCAGCCAACAGGGGGCTGGGGCCAACGTCCTGACTTTC
CDR3: CASSQQGAGANVLTF

J: TRBJ1-1
D: NA
V: TRBV9
size: NA
DNA: TGTGCCAGCAGCGTAGGTGGCCGGGGGGGTGGGAACACTGAAGCTTTCTTT
CDR3: CASSVGGRGGGNTEAFF

J: TRBJ1-1
D: NA
V: TRBV30
size: NA
DNA: TGTGCCTGGGGTCGGAGTGGCACTGAAGCTTTCTTT
CDR3: CAWGRSGTEAFF

J: TRBJ1-4
D: NA
V: TRBV11-2
size: NA
DNA: TGTGCCAGCAGCCCCCGCCACAGTAATGAAAAACTGTTTTTT
CDR3: CASSPRHSNEKLFF

J: TRBJ2-3
D: TRBD2
V: TRBV5-1
size: NA
DNA: TGCGCCAGCAACGAGAGACTAGCGGACTTCACAGATACGCAGTATTTT
CDR3: CASNERLADFTDTQYF

J: TRBJ1-5
D: NA
V: TRBV4-1
size: NA
DNA: TGCGCCAGCAGCCAAGGTCAGGACAATTCCCAGCATTTT
CDR3: CASSQGQDNSQHF

J: TRBJ2-3
D: NA
V: TRBV10-3
size: NA
DNA: TGTGCCATCAAGGGGGTAGGTGGCACAGATACGCAGTATTTT
CDR3: CAIKGVGGTDTQYF

J: TRBJ1-2
D: NA
V: TRBV27
size: NA
DNA: TGTGCCAGCAGCCCATCCCTAGTCTATGGCTACACCTTC
CDR3: CASSPSLVYGYTF

J: TRBJ2-7
D: TRBD1
V: TRBV7-8
size: NA
DNA: TGTGCCAGCAGTTTCACAGGGGGAGTTCGCGAGCAGTACTTC
CDR3: CASSFTGGVREQYF

J: TRBJ2-3
D: TRBD2
V: TRBV5-1
size: NA
DNA: TGCGCCAGCAGCCTTGGTACGGGGCCCACGAGCGGGAGAACAGATACGCAGTATTTT
CDR3: CASSLGTGPTSGRTDTQYF

J: TRBJ1-4
D: NA
V: TRBV12-5
size: NA
DNA: TGTGCTAGCCCCACAGGGCAGGATAATGAAAAACTGTTTTTT
CDR3: CASPTGQDNEKLFF

J: TRBJ1-1
D: TRBD1
V: TRBV2
size: NA
DNA: TGTGCCAGCGGCGGACAGGGGTTCACTGAAGCTTTCTTT
CDR3: CASGGQGFTEAFF

J: TRBJ1-2
D: NA
V: TRBV21-1
size: once
DNA: TGTGCCAGCAGCAACTGGGACAGCAGATCGTATGGCTACACCTTC
CDR3: CASSNWDSRSYGYTF

J: TRBJ1-6
D: NA
V: TRBV4-1
size: NA
DNA: TGCGCCAGCAGCCATTCCGGGAGCCTCTCCTATAATTCACCCCTCCACTTT
CDR3: CASSHSGSLSYNSPLHF

J: TRBJ1-3
D: TRBD1
V: TRBV7-2
size: NA
DNA: TGTGCCAGCAGTAGGGGACAGGCTACCTCTGGAAACACCATATATTTT
CDR3: CASSRGQATSGNTIYF

J: TRBJ1-6
D: NA
V: TRBV5-1
size: NA
DNA: TGCGCCAGCAGCGCCGAGGGGGATAAATGGAGCTCCTATAATTCACCCCTCCACTTT
CDR3: CASSAEGDKWSSYNSPLHF

J: TRBJ2-7
D: NA
V: TRBV18
size: NA
DNA: TGTGCCAGCTCACCACGGTTCACGGGAAGCTCCTACGAGCAGTACTTC
CDR3: CASSPRFTGSSYEQYF

J: TRBJ2-5
D: TRBD2
V: TRBV9
size: NA
DNA: TGTGCCAGCAGCCCCGGACTAGCGGGCATTGGGGGGACCCAGTACTTC
CDR3: CASSPGLAGIGGTQYF

J: TRBJ2-2
D: TRBD1
V: TRBV5-4
size: NA
DNA: TGTGCCACGCACAGGGGGCAGAACACCGGGGAGCTGTTTTTT
CDR3: CATHRGQNTGELFF

J: TRBJ1-6
D: NA
V: TRBV7-9
size: NA
DNA: TGTTCCAGCAGCTTACTAAATTCACCCCTCCACTTT
CDR3: CSSSLLNSPLHF

J: TRBJ1-2
D: NA
V: TRBV4-1
size: NA
DNA: TGCGCCAGCAGCCAAGATGTTGGCAGTCACTATGGCTACACCTTC
CDR3: CASSQDVGSHYGYTF

J: TRBJ2-3
D: NA
V: TRBV7-9
size: NA
DNA: TGTGCCAGCAGCTTAGTCTCCCAGAGCACAGATACGCAGTATTTT
CDR3: CASSLVSQSTDTQYF

J: TRBJ2-1
D: TRBD1
V: TRBV9
size: NA
DNA: TGTGCCAGCAGCGCACAAAGTCCCGGGACAGGGACCAAAGGTTACAATGAGCAGTTCTTC
CDR3: CASSAQSPGTGTKGYNEQFF